These T cell receptor beta chains were read from a single sample in a study of cytotoxic CD8 clonotypes in ibrutinib-treated CLL. Repertoires were generated with immunoSEQ multiplex PCR, while TCRdb's copy carries only in-frame clones and drops some. The sample carries approximately 190,000 clones, over 65% recorded once. The starting material was PBMCs, obtained after 12 months of ibrutinib treatment. These receptors all stem from a human donor with chronic lymphocytic leukemia. Each CDR3 is given with its conserved first and last residue. A D gene is named only where the DNA matches it firmly. Only part of the rows carry a size: once, few, many, or a class if the clone is expanded.

>TRBV5-1|NA|TRBJ2-7|NA
TGCGCCAGCAGCCTCGGCCAATCTTTAGCTGCAGAGCAGTACTTC
CASSLGQSLAAEQYF
>TRBV28|NA|TRBJ2-4|TRBD2
TGTGCCAGCGCCGGACTAGCGGGAGGGGAGGGCATTCAGTACTTC
CASAGLAGGEGIQYF
>TRBV28|once|TRBJ2-1|TRBD2
TGTGCCAGCATGGTACTAGCGGATCTTAATGAGCAGTTCTTC
CASMVLADLNEQFF
>TRBV20-1|NA|TRBJ1-4|NA
TGCAGTGCTAGGAAAGGCGAAAAACTGTTTTTT
CSARKGEKLFF
>TRBV7-6|NA|TRBJ2-5|NA
TGTGCCAGCAGCTTAGCGCCAGAACAAGAGACCCAGTACTTC
CASSLAPEQETQYF
>TRBV15|once|TRBJ2-3|NA
TGTGCCACCAGCAGGCCTCTGCGGGACACAGATACGCAGTATTTT
CATSRPLRDTDTQYF
>TRBV30|NA|TRBJ2-3|NA
TGTGCCTGGTCCAGGGGTTCAGATACGCAGTATTTT
CAWSRGSDTQYF
>TRBV4-2|few|TRBJ2-7|NA
TGTGCCAGCAGCCAAGTGGAAAACTACGAGCAGTACTTC
CASSQVENYEQYF
>TRBV6-4|NA|TRBJ1-1|NA
TGTGCCAGCAGTCCCGTTTCCGACAGCCAGAACACTGAAGCTTTCTTT
CASSPVSDSQNTEAFF
>TRBV9|NA|TRBJ2-2|NA
TGTGCCAGCAGCGTAGGACCCATGAACACCGGGGAGCTGTTTTTT
CASSVGPMNTGELFF
>TRBV11-1|NA|TRBJ1-3|NA
TGTGCCAGCAGCCGGACGGCCTCTGGAAACACCATATATTTT
CASSRTASGNTIYF
>TRBV15|NA|TRBJ2-3|NA
TGTGCCACCAGCACCCTAGCAGCAGATACGCAGTATTTT
CATSTLAADTQYF
>TRBV4-3|few|TRBJ2-1|NA
TGCGCCAGCAGATACGGGGCCAGCTCCTACAATGAGCAGTTCTTC
CASRYGASSYNEQFF
>TRBV10-1|once|TRBJ1-5|NA
TGCGCCAGCAGTGAGACGGGTGGTCAGCCCCAGCATTTT
CASSETGGQPQHF
>TRBV5-1|NA|TRBJ2-7|NA
TGCGCCAGCAGCTTGGGGGGAACTCGCTACGAGCAGTACTTC
CASSLGGTRYEQYF
>TRBV7-2|NA|TRBJ2-1|NA
TGTGCCAGCAGCTCCAATCCCCCTGGACTTGTACATAATGAGCAGTTCTTC
CASSSNPPGLVHNEQFF
>TRBV2|NA|TRBJ2-7|TRBD1
TGTGCCAGCAGTGGGACAGGGGGCAGGTACGAGCAGTACTTC
CASSGTGGRYEQYF
>TRBV6-1|few|TRBJ1-1|NA
TGTGCCAGCAGGGTGAACACTGAAGCTTTCTTT
CASRVNTEAFF
>TRBV18|NA|TRBJ1-6|NA
TGTGCCAGCTCACCTTTAGGGAGCTCCTATAATTCACCCCTCCACTTT
CASSPLGSSYNSPLHF
>TRBV9|NA|TRBJ1-5|NA
TGTGCCAGCAGCGTATGGGGGCCAAAACTGCATTTT
CASSVWGPKLHF
>TRBV9|NA|TRBJ2-2|TRBD2
TGTGCCAGCAGCGGGGGACTAGCGTTGGGCGGGGAGCTGTTTTTT
CASSGGLALGGELFF
>TRBV5-8|NA|TRBJ1-5|TRBD1
TGTGCCAGCAGCTTGAGCTTGAAGAAAGGGTCCGGGACAGGGGATCAGCCCCAGCATTTT
CASSLSLKKGSGTGDQPQHF
>TRBV9|NA|TRBJ2-1|NA
TGTGCCACCGGACTCGCCGGATTCTACAATGAGCAGTTCTTC
CATGLAGFYNEQFF
>TRBV7-9|NA|TRBJ1-4|NA
TGTGCCACCGACCTCTCGGGCGCAGCAACTAATGAAAAACTGTTTTTT
CATDLSGAATNEKLFF
>TRBV5-4|NA|TRBJ2-7|TRBD2
TGTGCCAGCAGCCTTAGCGGGATAGCGTACGAGCAGTACTTC
CASSLSGIAYEQYF
>TRBV9|NA|TRBJ1-2|NA
TGTGCCAGCAGCGACGGACAGAGAACTAACTATGGCTACACCTTC
CASSDGQRTNYGYTF
>TRBV27|NA|TRBJ2-7|TRBD1
TGTGCCAGCAGTTTAATCGGACAGGAGTTCTCCGAGCAGTACTTC
CASSLIGQEFSEQYF
>TRBV28|once|TRBJ2-5|NA
TGTGCCAGCAGCCTCGCGGTCCTAGAGACCCAGTACTTC
CASSLAVLETQYF
>TRBV29-1|NA|TRBJ1-1|NA
TGCAGCGTTGCCAGGGCCACTGAAGCTTTCTTT
CSVARATEAFF
>TRBV4-2|NA|TRBJ2-1|TRBD2
TGTGCCAGCAGCCAAGATTTCGGAGCGGGAGGTCTTGAGCAGTTCTTC
CASSQDFGAGGLEQFF
>TRBV14|once|TRBJ2-1|NA
TGTGCCAGCAGGCCTACAGGTAGCTCCTACAATGAGCAGTTCTTC
CASRPTGSSYNEQFF
>TRBV19|NA|TRBJ1-3|NA
TGTGCCAGTAGTCCCGACAGGAGCTCTGGAAACACCATATATTTT
CASSPDRSSGNTIYF
>TRBV6-6|NA|TRBJ1-2|NA
TGTGCCAGCAGGATCCAATATGGCTACACCTTC
CASRIQYGYTF
>TRBV7-6|NA|TRBJ2-1|NA
TGTGCCAGCAGCGAACCGCTCAATGAGCAGTTCTTC
CASSEPLNEQFF
>TRBV18|NA|TRBJ1-1|NA
TGTGCCAGCTCACCCCCCGGGAACACTGAAGCTTTCTTT
CASSPPGNTEAFF
>TRBV10-2|once|TRBJ2-3|TRBD2
TGCGCCAGCAGTGATTTGGCGGGGGGTGGAACAGATACGCAGTATTTT
CASSDLAGGGTDTQYF
>TRBV18|NA|TRBJ1-5|TRBD1
TGTGCCAGCTCACCGGGACAGGGGGGAGGACAGCCCCAGCATTTT
CASSPGQGGGQPQHF
>TRBV7-9|NA|TRBJ1-2|NA
TGTGCCAGCAGCCCGCACAGAGGGGGCTACACCTTC
CASSPHRGGYTF
>TRBV11-2|NA|TRBJ2-7|NA
TGTGCCAGCAGCTTAGATGGCCCATCGCAGTACTTC
CASSLDGPSQYF
>TRBV16|NA|TRBJ2-2|NA
TGTGCCAGCAGCCAATCGAGCAGCACCGGGGAGCTGTTTTTT
CASSQSSSTGELFF
>TRBV20-1|NA|TRBJ2-5|NA
TGCAGTGCTAGGTTCCAAGAGACCCAGTACTTC
CSARFQETQYF
>TRBV9|NA|TRBJ2-2|TRBD2
TGTGCCAGCAGCGTTGGGACTAGCGGGGGAACCGGGGAGCTGTTTTTT
CASSVGTSGGTGELFF
>TRBV9|NA|TRBJ1-3|NA
TGTGCCAGCAGCGACCCGGAGGTTGGAAACACCATATATTTT
CASSDPEVGNTIYF